Presented here are 2 T cell receptor beta chains from one specimen sequenced in a study of T-cell reconstitution after alpha-beta-depleted transplantation in children (dated by TCRdb to 2015 to 2016). The treatment or condition label of this sample denotes: allogeneic hematopoietic cell transplantation with graft depleted of TCRalphabeta T cells and CD19 B cells. Receptor libraries were prepared by PCR. Sequenced using an Illumina HiSeq 2500. Molecular barcoding was employed in the preparation of TCR libraries, with unique molecular identifiers being used to normalize TCRbeta repertoire quantification. TCRdb reworked the public reads: Q25 trimming with fastp, MiXCR clone assembly, productive beta chains retained. Rows merge per CDR3 protein into single entries with the most common DNA and genes. Here the sample has about 980,000 distinct CDR3 sequences; around 30% occur a single time. The ten largest clones capture about 28% of the sample.

The input for sequencing was PBMCs, mostly from graft donor cells, taken 360 days after TCRalphabeta/CD19-depleted stem cell transplant. The source is a boy under two years old who had a stem cell transplant for SCID, so the T cells may come from the graft donor.

This chain connects TRBV5-6 to TRBJ2-3; D possibly corresponds to TRBD1 (5 bases). CDR1 SGHDT and CDR2 YYEEEE come from the germline V gene. CDR3 length equals 15 residues. Trimming pared 7 bases from V and 0 bases from J, leaving 15 bases between. In nucleotides, the CDR3 is TGTGCCAGCGGGGCCGGGCTGCCTAGCACAGATACGCAGTATTTT. It codes for CASGAGLPSTDTQYF.

The chain carries TRBV5-1 and TRBJ2-3; no definite D call. The germline CDR1 and CDR2 sequences are SGHRS and YFSETQ. Trimming took off 0 bases at V and 0 bases at J, with 17 bases between the two ends. The CDR3 is made up of 18 amino acids. The CDR3 region has the DNA TGCGCCAGCAGCTTGGAAGGGTCAGACCTAATGAGCACAGATACGCAGTATTTT. Translated: CASSLEGSDLMSTDTQYF.